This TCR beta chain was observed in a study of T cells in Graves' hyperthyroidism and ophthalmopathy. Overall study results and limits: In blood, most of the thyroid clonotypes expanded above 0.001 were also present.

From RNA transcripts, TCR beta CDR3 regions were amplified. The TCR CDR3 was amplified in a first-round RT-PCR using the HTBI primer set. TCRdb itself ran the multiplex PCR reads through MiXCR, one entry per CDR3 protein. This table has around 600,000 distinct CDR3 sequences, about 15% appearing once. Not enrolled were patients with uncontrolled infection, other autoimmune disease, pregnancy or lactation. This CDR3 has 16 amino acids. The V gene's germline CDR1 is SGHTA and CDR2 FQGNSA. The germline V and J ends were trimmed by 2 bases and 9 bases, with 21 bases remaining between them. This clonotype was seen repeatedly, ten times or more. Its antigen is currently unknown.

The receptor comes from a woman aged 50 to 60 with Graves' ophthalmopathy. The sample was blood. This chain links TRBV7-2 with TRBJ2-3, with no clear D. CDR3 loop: CASSLNPPSGGMTQYF. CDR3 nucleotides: TGTGCCAGCAGCTTAAATCCCCCTTCAGGTGGTATGACGCAGTATTTT.